Sequencing of this T cell receptor (beta chain) was carried out in a study of OX40 agonist ivuxolimab in advanced cancers. On the study more broadly: Patients were treated with intravenous ivuxolimab, dosed at 0.01 to 10 mg/kg and infused every 2 weeks. Enrolled patients in dose escalation had cancers that were hepatocellular carcinoma, melanoma, renal cell or head and neck cancer.

The protocol was immunoSEQ multiplex PCR, while the TCRdb copy is restricted to in-frame clones and leaves out a portion. The sample lists tens of thousands of clones; roughly 80% were seen once. The CDR3 consists of 16 residues. Findings and limits, study-wide: Low clonal expansion, among the lowest seen, marked partial responders at 0.1-3.0 mg/kg.

Exclusion of a patient followed from autoimmune disease history or systemic immunosuppression. Details on this clone: Its antigen remains unidentified.

Here the sequenced sample was CD4+ or CD8+ T cells sorted from blood, taken in a trial of the OX40 agonist ivuxolimab. This clonotype originated in an adult with an advanced solid tumor such as melanoma, head and neck, liver or kidney cancer. V is TRBV21-1 and J is TRBJ2-5. TRBV21-1 is labeled a pseudogene. The CDR3 DNA follows: TGTGCCAGCAGCAAACGCGGAGGGGGGATTGAGGAGACCCAGTACTTC. Translated: CASSKRGGGIEETQYF.